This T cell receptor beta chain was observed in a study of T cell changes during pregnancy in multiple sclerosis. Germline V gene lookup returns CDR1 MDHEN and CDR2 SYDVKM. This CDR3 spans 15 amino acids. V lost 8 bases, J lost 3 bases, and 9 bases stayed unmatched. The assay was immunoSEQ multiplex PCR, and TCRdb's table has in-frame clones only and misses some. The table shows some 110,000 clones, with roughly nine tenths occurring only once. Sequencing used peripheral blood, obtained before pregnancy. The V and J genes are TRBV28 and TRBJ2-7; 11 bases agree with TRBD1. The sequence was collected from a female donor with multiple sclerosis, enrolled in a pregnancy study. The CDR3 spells CASGVPGQGDYEQYF. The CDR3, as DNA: TGTGCCAGCGGGGTACCGGGACAGGGGGACTACGAGCAGTACTTC.